The 20 T cell receptor beta chains reported below all come from one sample, sequenced in a study of OX40 agonist ivuxolimab in advanced cancers. Using immunoSEQ multiplex PCR, the repertoire was profiled, and TCRdb retains in-frame clones only, with some absent. The table includes about 14,000 clones, 65% to 85% detected once. The material sequenced was CD4+ or CD8+ T cells sorted from blood, taken in a trial of the OX40 agonist ivuxolimab. The receptors originated from an adult with an advanced solid tumor such as melanoma, head and neck, liver or kidney cancer.

V and J are TRBV10-3 and TRBJ2-7; D gene ambiguous. Trimming shortened V by 3 bases and J by 0 bases, and 9 bases separated the two germline ends. Germline V CDR1 and CDR2: ENHRY, SYGVKD. The CDR3 covers 14 residues. The CDR3 region is CAISDPATSYEQYF. The DNA of the CDR3 is TGTGCCATCAGTGACCCAGCGACCTCCTACGAGCAGTACTTC.

V usage is TRBV10-2 and J usage is TRBJ2-5; tentatively, D is TRBD1 (6 bases). Germline V gene data show CDR1 as WSHSY and CDR2 as SAAADI. Deletions cut 3 bases from V and 5 bases from J, with 16 bases between. CDR3 length: 15 residues. CDR3 DNA sequence: TGCGCCAGCAGTGATGAGCAGGGGAAGGGTGAGACCCAGTACTTC. Translating gives CASSDEQGKGETQYF.

The V call is TRBV11-3, the J call TRBJ1-5; D might be TRBD1 (5 bases). Germline V gene data show CDR1 as SGHNT and CDR2 as YENEEA. The CDR3 spans 14 residues. Trimming removed 6 bases from V and 3 bases from J, with 12 bases in between. CDR3 amino acids: CASSLGENNQPQHF. The CDR3 bases are TGTGCCAGCAGTTTGGGGGAGAACAATCAGCCCCAGCATTTT.

The chain has TRBV19 and TRBJ1-1, with no clear D. Germline V lookup: CDR1 LNHDA, CDR2 SQIVND (reference sequence). V was pared by 7 bases and J by 6 bases, with 12 bases between. The CDR3 extends over 12 amino acids. The CDR3 loop reads CASKERTSEAFF. In DNA form, the CDR3 reads TGTGCCAGTAAGGAAAGGACCTCTGAAGCTTTCTTT.

The genes are TRBV5-4 and TRBJ2-3; D not certain. The germline V and J ends were trimmed by 0 bases and 5 bases, with 10 bases remaining between them. This CDR3 contains 14 residues. The germline gives CDR1 SGHNT, CDR2 YYREEE (reference sequence). The CDR3 DNA sequence: TGTGCCAGCAGCTTGGGGACGGGCCAAGATACGCAGTATTTT. This encodes CASSLGTGQDTQYF.

The V and J genes are TRBV7-9 and TRBJ1-2; D call uncertain. V was clipped by 1 base and J by 7 bases, with 16 bases between them. The CDR3 runs 15 residues. The germline gives CDR1 SEHNR, CDR2 FQNEAQ (reference sequence). CDR3 coding DNA: TGTGCCAGCAGCTTAGTAGCGCACGGTGGAGGTGGCTACACCTTC. Its protein is CASSLVAHGGGGYTF.

V gene TRBV27 combines with J gene TRBJ2-7; no clear D gene. Germline values: CDR1 MNHEY, CDR2 SMNVEV (reference sequence). The CDR3 extends over 13 amino acids. V was pared by 6 bases and J by 3 bases, with 12 bases between. The CDR3 DNA is TGTGCCAGCAGGGCCAGGTCCCACTACGAGCAGTACTTC. Translated, it gives CASRARSHYEQYF.

This chain links TRBV7-8 with TRBJ2-5; a weak D match, TRBD2 (5 bases). Trimming cost V 5 bases and J 5 bases, with 15 bases left between them. The CDR3 consists of 14 residues. Per the germline V gene, CDR1 is SGHVS and CDR2 is FQNEAQ. CDR3 region: CASSVAIRGETQYF. The DNA of the CDR3 is TGTGCCAGCAGCGTTGCAATAAGAGGGGAGACCCAGTACTTC.

This chain uses TRBV9 with TRBJ2-3; D possibly matches TRBD1 or TRBD2 (5 bases each). The CDR3 consists of 16 residues. Germline loops: CDR1 SGDLS, CDR2 YYNGEE. V lost 1 base, J lost 0 bases, and 12 bases lay in between. The CDR3 loop is CASSVSGEGSTDTQYF. CDR3 DNA: TGTGCCAGCAGCGTATCAGGAGAGGGGAGCACAGATACGCAGTATTTT.

This sequence joins TRBV27 and TRBJ2-7; a possible D gene is TRBD2 (5 bases). This CDR3 contains 13 residues. Germline CDR1 and CDR2: MNHEY and SMNVEV (reference sequence). Trimming removed 5 bases at V and 2 bases at J, with 10 bases between. The CDR3 spells CASSAREPYEQYF. The CDR3 DNA reads as TGTGCCAGCAGTGCCCGGGAACCCTACGAGCAGTACTTC.

The chain is built from TRBV10-3 and TRBJ1-4; no reliable D call. Per germline, CDR1 ENHRY and CDR2 SYGVKD. The V and J ends lost 0 bases and 0 bases respectively, with 11 bases between them. The CDR3 extends over 17 amino acids. CDR3 in amino acids: CAISESVWTATNEKLFF. The CDR3 bases are TGTGCCATCAGTGAGTCGGTTTGGACTGCAACTAATGAAAAACTGTTTTTT.

About this clone itself: At one end, the junction sequence differs from germline, possibly due to a read error. The gene calls are TRBV7-7 and TRBJ2-6, with D uncertain. This CDR3 contains 14 residues. The germline V gene encodes CDR1 SSHAT and CDR2 FNYEAQ (reference sequence). CDR3 loop: CASSLNSGANVLTF. The CDR3 DNA is TGTGCTAGCAGCTTGAACTCTGGGGCCAACGTCCTGACTTTC.

The V and J genes are TRBV27 and TRBJ2-3; no definite D call. Germline V gene lookup returns CDR1 MNHEY and CDR2 SMNVEV (reference sequence). This CDR3 has 14 amino acids. V was clipped by 0 bases and J by 2 bases, with 6 bases between them. This CDR3 is CASSLSPFTDTQYF. The DNA of the CDR3 is TGTGCCAGCAGTTTATCTCCATTCACAGATACGCAGTATTTT.

The rearrangement uses TRBV7-9 and TRBJ2-7, with 9 bases that match TRBD2. The germline V gene has CDR1 SEHNR and CDR2 FQNEAQ (reference sequence). The CDR3 consists of 13 residues. CDR3: CATRREGPYEQYF. In DNA, the CDR3 is TGTGCGACCAGGCGGGAGGGCCCCTACGAGCAGTACTTC.

V and J are TRBV7-9 and TRBJ2-1, with 10 bases identical to TRBD2. The CDR3 is made up of 15 amino acids. After removal of 4 bases from V and 8 bases from J, the junction contained 8 bases not matched to a gene. Germline V lookup: CDR1 SEHNR, CDR2 FQNEAQ (reference sequence). CDR3 nucleotide sequence: TGTGCCAGCAGCTCGGGACTAGCGTCAGAGGATGAGCAGTTCTTC. Residues: CASSSGLASEDEQFF. The full variable domain, completed using reference TRBV7-9 and TRBJ2-1, is DTGVSQNPRHKITKRGQNVTFRCDPISEHNRLYWYRQTLGQGPEFLTYFQNEAQLEKSRLLSDRFSAERPKGSFSTLEIQRTEQGDSAMYLCASSSGLASEDEQFFGPGTRLTVL.

The rearrangement uses TRBV2 and TRBJ2-3; D is possibly TRBD1 or TRBD2 (6 bases each). Germline values: CDR1 SNHLY, CDR2 FYNNEI. V lost 4 bases to trimming and J lost 5 bases, with 13 bases between them. The CDR3 is 14 residues long. As DNA, the CDR3 is TGTGCCAGCAGTGTTTGGGGGGCAGGAGATACGCAGTATTTT. Protein: CASSVWGAGDTQYF.

This clone was observed a few times. The chain links TRBV28 to TRBJ2-5, with D tentatively TRBD1 (5 bases). The V gene lost 5 bases and the J gene lost 4 bases, with 17 bases spanning the gap. Looked up from germline, CDR1 is MDHEN and CDR2 is SYDVKM. CDR3 length equals 15 residues. Here the CDR3 reads CASSLPGNQGETQYF. The CDR3 bases are TGTGCCAGCAGTCTACCGGGCAACCAGGGAGAGACCCAGTACTTC.

In this sample, this clone turned up a few times. The rearrangement links TRBV15 to TRBJ1-3; D perhaps matches TRBD1 (5 bases). V lost 5 bases, J lost 2 bases, and 19 bases lay in between. CDR1 is LNHNV and CDR2 is YYDKDF in the germline V gene (reference sequence). The CDR3 has 17 amino acids. In nucleotides, the CDR3 is TGTGCCACCAGCCCCGCCCCAGGGTATTCGGCTGGAAACACCATATATTTT. Translated, it gives CATSPAPGYSAGNTIYF.

CDR3 loop: CASSLWASGPYNEQFF. The CDR3 coding sequence is TGTGCCAGCAGTTTATGGGCTAGCGGGCCTTACAATGAGCAGTTCTTC. The V call is TRBV28, the J call TRBJ2-1; 8 positions agree with TRBD2. This CDR3 region has 16 residues. CDR1 is MDHEN and CDR2 is SYDVKM in the germline V gene. V shed 0 bases and J 4 bases; nucleotides not matched to a gene: 5.

The chain recombines TRBV28 with TRBJ2-7; 10 bases agree with TRBD2. CDR1 is MDHEN, CDR2 SYDVKM, per germline. Trimming removed 6 bases from V and 5 bases from J; junction bases left unmatched: 7. CDR3 length: 14 residues. CDR3 nucleotides: TGTGCCAGCAGATATCTAGCGGGAGCCCACGAGCAGTACTTC. Translating it yields CASRYLAGAHEQYF. The variable domain in full, completed from reference TRBV28 and TRBJ2-7, reads DVKVTQSSRYLVKRTGEKVFLECVQDMDHENMFWYRQDPGLGLRLIYFSYDVKMKEKGDIPEGYSVSREKKERFSLILESASTNQTSMYLCASRYLAGAHEQYFGPGTRLTVT.